One T cell receptor (beta chain) is described in this entry. What it recognizes is unknown. This specimen comes from a study of cytomegalovirus exposure and HLA in healthy donors. Study results and limitations: It has been reported that TCR beta sequences accurately predicted the HLA-A and HLA-B alleles of most subjects. In a later analysis, specific HLA alleles were associated with around 17,000 TCR beta sequences at a 0.05 false discovery rate. In a later analysis, TCR beta V- and J-gene trimming showed a link to a missense DCLRE1C variant.

PCR employed 60 Vbeta and 13 Jbeta primers. Some clones are missing from TCRdb's copy, which holds only in-frame ones; the method was immunoSEQ multiplex PCR. The table has about 110,000 clones, approximately 76% seen once; the top ten hold 7% to 9%. V lost 4 bases, J lost 7 bases, and 9 bases stayed unmatched. This CDR3 has 15 residues. Germline-derived CDR1 and CDR2 are SGHRS and YFSETQ. This rearrangement joins TRBV5-1 to TRBJ1-2, with 11 bases aligning to TRBD1. The sequence came from a woman in her forties or fifties in good health and CMV-seropositive. Sequenced: PBMCs. DNA for the CDR3: TGCGCCAGCAGCGGGGGACAGGGGGGTCCTTTTGGCTACACCTTC. This codes for CASSGGQGGPFGYTF. The entire variable domain, with the rest obtained from reference TRBV5-1 and TRBJ1-2, is as follows: KAGVTQTPRYLIKTRGQQVTLSCSPISGHRSVSWYQQTPGQGLQFLFEYFSETQRNKGNFPGRFSGRQFSNSRSEMNVSTLELGDSALYLCASSGGQGGPFGYTFGSGTRLTVV.